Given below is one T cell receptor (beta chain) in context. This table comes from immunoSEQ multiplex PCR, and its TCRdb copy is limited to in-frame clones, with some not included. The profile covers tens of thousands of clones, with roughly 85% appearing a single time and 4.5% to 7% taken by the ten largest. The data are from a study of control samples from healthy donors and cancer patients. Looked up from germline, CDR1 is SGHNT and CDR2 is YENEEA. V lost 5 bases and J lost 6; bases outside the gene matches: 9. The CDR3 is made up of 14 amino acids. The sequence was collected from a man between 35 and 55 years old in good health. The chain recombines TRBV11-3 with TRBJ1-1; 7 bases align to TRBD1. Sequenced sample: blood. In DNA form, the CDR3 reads TGTGCCAGCAGCGAGAACCAGGGGGTCGCTGAAGCTTTCTTT. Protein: CASSENQGVAEAFF.